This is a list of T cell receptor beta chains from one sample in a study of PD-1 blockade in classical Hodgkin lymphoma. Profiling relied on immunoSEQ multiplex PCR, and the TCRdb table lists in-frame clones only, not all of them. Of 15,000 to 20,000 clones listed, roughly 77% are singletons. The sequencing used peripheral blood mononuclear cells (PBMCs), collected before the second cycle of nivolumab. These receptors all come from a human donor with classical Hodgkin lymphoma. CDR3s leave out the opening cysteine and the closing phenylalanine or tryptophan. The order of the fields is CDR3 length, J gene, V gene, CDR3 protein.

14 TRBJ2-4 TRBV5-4 ASSKVPGLAKNIQY
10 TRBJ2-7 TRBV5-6 ASSLRDHEQY
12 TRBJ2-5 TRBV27 ASSLNGDQETQY
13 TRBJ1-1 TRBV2 ASSELERTGTEAF
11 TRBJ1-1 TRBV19 ASYPTGGTEAF
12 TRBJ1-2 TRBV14 ASSQVGRDYGYT
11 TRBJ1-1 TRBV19 ASSKGGGTEAF
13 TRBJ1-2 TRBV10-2 ASHQGPGPNYGYT
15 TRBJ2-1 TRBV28 ASSLYSGTGVYNEQF
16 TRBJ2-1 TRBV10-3 AISESTSGGSSYNEQF
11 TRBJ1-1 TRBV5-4 ASTLYGGTEAF
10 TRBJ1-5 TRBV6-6 ASSLSNQPQH
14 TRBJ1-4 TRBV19 ASATYGPATNEKLF
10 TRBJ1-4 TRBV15 ATSRPREKLF
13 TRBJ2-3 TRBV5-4 ASSLESSGGDTQY
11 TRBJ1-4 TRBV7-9 ASSKGTGEKLF
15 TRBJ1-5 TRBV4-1 ASSQRLSRGSNQPQH
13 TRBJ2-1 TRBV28 ASSLARGLYNEQF
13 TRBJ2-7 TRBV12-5 ASGYGQSWDYEQY
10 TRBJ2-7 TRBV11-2 ASSLVVLEQY
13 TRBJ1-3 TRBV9 ASSATDRVGNTIY
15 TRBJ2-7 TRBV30 AWSVPRRDGGPTIQY
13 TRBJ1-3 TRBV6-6 ASSQTGESGNTIY
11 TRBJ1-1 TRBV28 ASRGTGGTEAF
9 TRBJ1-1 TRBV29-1 SVETNTEAF
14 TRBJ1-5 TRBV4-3 ASSQDWGAGDQPQH
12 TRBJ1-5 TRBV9 ASSDVGGNQPQH
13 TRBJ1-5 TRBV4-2 ASSHGTGGNQPQH
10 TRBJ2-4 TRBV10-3 AITLAKNIQY
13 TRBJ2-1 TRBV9 ASSAGLAGIYEQF
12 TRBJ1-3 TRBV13 ASSPYPQSHTIY
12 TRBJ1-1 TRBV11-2 ASRESRSDTEAF
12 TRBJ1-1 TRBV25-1 ASSAQGRDTEAF
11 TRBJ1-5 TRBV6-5 ASSLGFNQPQH
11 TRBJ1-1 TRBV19 ASKAAANTEAF
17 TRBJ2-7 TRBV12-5 ASGLFRGTGTPSSYEQY
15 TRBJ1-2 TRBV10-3 AISEWDRGHSNYGYT
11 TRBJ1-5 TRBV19 ASSIAAGVPQH
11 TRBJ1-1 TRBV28 ASSLARNTEAF
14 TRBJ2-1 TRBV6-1 ASSEAPGLAINEQF
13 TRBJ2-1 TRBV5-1 ASSLRAGGYNEQF
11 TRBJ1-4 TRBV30 AWSVRHNEKLF
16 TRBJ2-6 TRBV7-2 ASSRPGGSRDGANVLT
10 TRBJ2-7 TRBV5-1 ASSLGAPPGY
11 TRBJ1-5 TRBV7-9 ASSLTQNQPQH
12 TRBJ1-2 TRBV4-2 ASSDARLSYGYT